What follows are 12 T cell receptor beta chains derived from one specimen sequenced in a study of beta chain features in type 1 diabetes. Expressed TCRB transcripts got sequenced, as all isolated RNA was reverse transcribed. Repertoires were generated with immunoSEQ multiplex PCR, while TCRdb's copy carries only in-frame clones and drops some. The sample includes over 120,000 clones, 10% of them seen just once. Sequenced sample: naive CD4+ T cells from blood. The receptors shown here come from a man aged 18 to 29 in good health.

This clone was seen a few times. V gene TRBV12-2 combines with J gene TRBJ1-2; the table's D call TRBD1 went unverified against the DNA. TRBV12-2 is marked as a pseudogene. CDR3 size: 15 residues. In DNA form, the CDR3 reads TGTGCAAGTCGTCACTTTACAGGGGGCGCTTTTGGCTACACCTTC. This codes for CASRHFTGGAFGYTF.

This clone has more than one count but fewer than ten. The genes are TRBV7-2 and TRBJ2-2, with no clear D. The V end lost 1 base, the J end lost 6 bases, and 6 bases lay between the germline ends. Germline CDR1 reads SGHTA; CDR2 reads FQGNSA. The CDR3 loop spans 13 amino acids. CDR3 amino acids: CASSLGYPGELFF. The CDR3 coding sequence is TGTGCCAGCAGCTTAGGCTACCCCGGGGAGCTGTTTTTT. The variable domain in full, completed from reference TRBV7-2 and TRBJ2-2, reads GAGVSQSPSNKVTEKGKDVELRCDPISGHTALYWYRQSLGQGLEFLIYFQGNSAPDKSGLPSDRFSAERTGGSVSTLTIQRTQQEDSAVYLCASSLGYPGELFFGEGSRLTVL.

This sequence joins TRBV28 and TRBJ1-2; TRBD1 might be the D (6 bases). The CDR3 has 17 amino acids. Germline values: CDR1 MDHEN, CDR2 SYDVKM. The V and J ends lost 5 bases and 4 bases respectively, with 23 bases between them. The CDR3 DNA reads as TGTGCCAGCAGTCCTGTCCCCCAGGGGAGAGGGACCTATGGCTACACCTTC. It translates to CASSPVPQGRGTYGYTF.

This clone showed up just a few times. This sequence joins TRBV20-1 and TRBJ1-1; D is unclear. Trimming shortened V by 8 bases and J by 3 bases, and 10 bases separated the two germline ends. CDR3 length: 11 residues. Germline assignment: CDR1 DFQATT and CDR2 SNEGSKA (reference sequence). The CDR3 here is CSRRGDTEAFF. The DNA for the CDR3 is TGCAGTAGACGGGGAGACACTGAAGCTTTCTTT.

The chain carries TRBV9 and TRBJ1-1; 8 bases match TRBD1. The CDR3 has 19 residues. V lost 4 bases to trimming and J lost 0 bases; unmatched junction nucleotides: 17. Germline V lookup: CDR1 SGDLS, CDR2 YYNGEE. This CDR3 is CASSPRFGTGKVMNTEAFF. The DNA for the CDR3 is TGTGCCAGCAGCCCCCGATTCGGGACAGGTAAAGTAATGAACACTGAAGCTTTCTTT.

The chain links TRBV6-1 to TRBJ2-4; D possibly corresponds to TRBD2 (6 bases). CDR1 is MNHNS, CDR2 SASEGT, per germline. This CDR3 region has 18 residues. V shed 0 bases and J shed 0 bases, with 15 bases lying between them. This CDR3 reads CASSEAQWGVVAKNIQYF. The DNA of the CDR3 is TGTGCCAGCAGTGAAGCGCAATGGGGGGTGGTAGCCAAAAACATTCAGTACTTC.

This clone was recorded a few times. The V gene is TRBV18, the J gene TRBJ2-5, with D unresolved. The germline V and J ends were trimmed by 2 bases and 2 bases, with 6 bases remaining between them. CDR1 and CDR2 (germline): KGHSH, LQKENI. The CDR3 sequence is 13 residues long. The CDR3 bases are TGTGCCAGCTCACCAGGAGATCAAGAGACCCAGTACTTC. Its translation: CASSPGDQETQYF.

This clone has a handful of counts. The DNA of the CDR3 is TGTGCCAGCAGGACAGGGGGGGGCTATGGCTACACCTTC. Translation: CASRTGGGYGYTF. The chain carries TRBV9 and TRBJ1-2; 9 bases agree with TRBD1. The germline gives CDR1 SGDLS, CDR2 YYNGEE. The ends lost 5 bases at V and 4 bases at J; junction bases unmatched: 3. CDR3 length: 13 residues.

This clone was recorded a few times. The chain combines TRBV4-3 with TRBJ2-3; 7 bases map to TRBD2. The CDR3 spans 20 residues. Trimming at V came to 2 bases and at J to 2 bases, leaving 19 bases not matched to a gene. Germline CDR1 reads LGHNA; CDR2 reads YSLEER. The CDR3 nucleotides read TGCGCCAGCAGCCAAAAGACCTTCCTGGGGGAGGGTGGTCACACAGATACGCAGTATTTT. It translates to CASSQKTFLGEGGHTDTQYF.

J is TRBJ2-7 and V is TRBV29-1; TRBD2 matches 9 bases. Germline CDR1 is SQVTM and CDR2 is ANQGSEA. Trimming at V came to 4 bases and at J to 5 bases, leaving 6 bases not matched to a gene. The CDR3 has 13 amino acids. The CDR3 coding sequence is TGCAGCGTTGCGGCGGGGGGGAGAAACGAGCAGTACTTC. Translation: CSVAAGGRNEQYF.

This chain joins TRBV5-8 and TRBJ1-5, with 10 bases lining up with TRBD1. This CDR3 comprises 15 residues. Trimming cost V 4 bases and J 5 bases; bases outside gene matches: 6. Germline assignment: CDR1 SGHTS and CDR2 YDEGEE. CDR3 sequence reads: CASSVRTGGHQPQHF. CDR3 sequence (DNA): TGTGCCAGCAGCGTCCGGACAGGGGGTCATCAGCCCCAGCATTTT.

The CDR3 loop reads CSVDWAGVSTEAFF. CDR3 bases: TGCAGCGTTGATTGGGCAGGGGTGAGCACTGAAGCTTTCTTT. The V gene is TRBV29-1, the J gene TRBJ1-1, with D perhaps matching TRBD1 (6 bases). This CDR3 is built from 14 residues. The germline CDR1 and CDR2 sequences are SQVTM and ANQGSEA. V lost 3 bases to trimming and J lost 4 bases, with 15 bases between them.